Described below is a single T cell receptor beta chain sequence and its context. Its antigen is currently unknown. The PCR employed 60 Vbeta primers together with 13 Jbeta primers. The method was immunoSEQ multiplex PCR; TCRdb's version includes in-frame clones alone and lacks a portion of them. The table lists under 150,000 clones, 78% of them singletons. The source of the sample is a study of cytomegalovirus exposure and HLA in healthy donors. The study, taken as a whole, reports: Whilst most TCR sequences proved rare, a subset of public TCRs occurred across many donors. A prior analysis recorded that most TCR beta V segments were productive about 90% or about 30% of the time. On later analysis, the bulk of CMV-associated TCR beta chains appeared to be HLA-restricted.

Germline CDR1 and CDR2: SGHDT and YYEEEE. The CDR3 is 14 residues long. Trimming took 2 bases from V and 3 from J; bases not matched to a gene: 2. This clonotype was sampled from a male donor in good health and CMV-seronegative. The sequenced sample consisted of PBMCs. The V gene is TRBV5-6, the J gene TRBJ2-5; 9 bases are a match to TRBD2. The CDR3 loop reads CASSFAGGEETQYF. Written as DNA, the CDR3 is TGTGCCAGCAGCTTTGCGGGGGGGGAAGAGACCCAGTACTTC.